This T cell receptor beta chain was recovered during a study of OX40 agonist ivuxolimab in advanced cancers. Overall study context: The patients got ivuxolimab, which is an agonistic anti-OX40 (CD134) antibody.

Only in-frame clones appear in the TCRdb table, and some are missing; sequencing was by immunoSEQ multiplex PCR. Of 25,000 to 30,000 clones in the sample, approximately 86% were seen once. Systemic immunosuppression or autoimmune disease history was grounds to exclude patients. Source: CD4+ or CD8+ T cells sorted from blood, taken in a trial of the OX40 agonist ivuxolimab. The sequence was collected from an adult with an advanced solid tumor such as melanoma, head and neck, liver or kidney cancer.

CDR3 bases: TGTGCCAGCAGCTTCCGTACTAGGGGTGAGCAGTACTTC. It translates to CASSFRTRGEQYF. This chain uses TRBV5-8 with TRBJ2-7; the D gene could be TRBD1 or TRBD2 (5 bases each). The CDR3 loop spans 13 amino acids. Germline loops: CDR1 SGHTS, CDR2 YDEGEE. V gave up 2 bases and J gave up 7 bases, with 13 bases separating them.